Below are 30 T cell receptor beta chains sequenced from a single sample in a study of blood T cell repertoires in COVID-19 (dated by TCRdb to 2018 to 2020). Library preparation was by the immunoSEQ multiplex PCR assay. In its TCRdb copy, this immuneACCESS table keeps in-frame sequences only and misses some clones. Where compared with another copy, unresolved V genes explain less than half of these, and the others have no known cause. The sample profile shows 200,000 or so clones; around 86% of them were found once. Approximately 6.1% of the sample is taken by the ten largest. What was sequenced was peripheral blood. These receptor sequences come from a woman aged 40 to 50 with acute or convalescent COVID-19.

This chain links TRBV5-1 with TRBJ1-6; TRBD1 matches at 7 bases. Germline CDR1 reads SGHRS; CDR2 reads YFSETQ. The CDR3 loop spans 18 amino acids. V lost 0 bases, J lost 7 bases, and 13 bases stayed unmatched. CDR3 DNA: TGCGCCAGCAGCTTGGGGGTCCTCTGGGACAGAGGAAATTCACCCCTCCACTTT. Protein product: CASSLGVLWDRGNSPLHF. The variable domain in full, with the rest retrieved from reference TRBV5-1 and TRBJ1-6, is KAGVTQTPRYLIKTRGQQVTLSCSPISGHRSVSWYQQTPGQGLQFLFEYFSETQRNKGNFPGRFSGRQFSNSRSEMNVSTLELGDSALYLCASSLGVLWDRGNSPLHFGNGTRLTVT.

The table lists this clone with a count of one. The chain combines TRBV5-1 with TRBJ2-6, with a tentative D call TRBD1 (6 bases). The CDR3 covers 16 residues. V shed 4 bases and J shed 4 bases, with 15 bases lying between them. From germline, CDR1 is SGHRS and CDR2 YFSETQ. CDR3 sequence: CASSPTGLAGANVLTF. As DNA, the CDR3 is TGCGCCAGCAGCCCGACAGGTCTTGCCGGGGCCAACGTCCTGACTTTC.

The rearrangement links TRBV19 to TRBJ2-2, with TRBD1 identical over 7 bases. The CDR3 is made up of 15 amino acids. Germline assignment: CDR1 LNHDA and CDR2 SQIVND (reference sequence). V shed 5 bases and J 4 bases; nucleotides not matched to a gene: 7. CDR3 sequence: CASSPTGTVTGELFF. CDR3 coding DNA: TGTGCCAGTAGTCCTACCGGGACAGTCACCGGGGAGCTGTTTTTT.

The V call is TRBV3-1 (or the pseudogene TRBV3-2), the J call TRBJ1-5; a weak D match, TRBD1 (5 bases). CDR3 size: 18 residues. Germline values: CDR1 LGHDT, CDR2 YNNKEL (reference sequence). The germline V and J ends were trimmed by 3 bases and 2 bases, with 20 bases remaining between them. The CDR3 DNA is TGTGCCAGCAGCCAGCCCCAGGGAATACAACGGCGCAATCAGCCCCAGCATTTT. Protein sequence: CASSQPQGIQRRNQPQHF.

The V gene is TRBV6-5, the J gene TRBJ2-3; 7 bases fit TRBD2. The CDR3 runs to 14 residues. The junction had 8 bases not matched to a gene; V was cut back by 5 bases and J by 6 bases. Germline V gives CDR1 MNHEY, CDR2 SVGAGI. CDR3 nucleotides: TGTGCCAGCAGTCCCGGGACTACGCGGGATACGCAGTATTTT. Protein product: CASSPGTTRDTQYF.

The CDR3 bases are TGTGCCAGCAGCCTAGCGCGAAGGGCCTACGAGCAGTACTTC. This gives the protein CASSLARRAYEQYF. The chain combines TRBV6-5 with TRBJ2-7; D may be TRBD2 (6 bases). The CDR3 extends over 14 amino acids. Germline CDR1 and CDR2: MNHEY and SVGAGI. Trimming pared 6 bases from V and 2 bases from J, leaving 14 bases between.

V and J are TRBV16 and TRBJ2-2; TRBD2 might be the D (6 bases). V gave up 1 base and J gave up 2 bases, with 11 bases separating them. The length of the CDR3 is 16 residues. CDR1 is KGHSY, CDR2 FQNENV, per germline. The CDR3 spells CASSQWAGINTGELFF. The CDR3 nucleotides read TGTGCCAGCAGCCAATGGGCGGGGATCAACACCGGGGAGCTGTTTTTT.

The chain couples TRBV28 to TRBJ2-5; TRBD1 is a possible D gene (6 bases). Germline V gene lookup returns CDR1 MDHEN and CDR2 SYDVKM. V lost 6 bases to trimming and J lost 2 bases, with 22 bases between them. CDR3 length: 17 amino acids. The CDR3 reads CASRQRDKGLKQETQYF. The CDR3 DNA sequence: TGTGCCAGCAGGCAAAGGGACAAAGGCCTGAAGCAAGAGACCCAGTACTTC.

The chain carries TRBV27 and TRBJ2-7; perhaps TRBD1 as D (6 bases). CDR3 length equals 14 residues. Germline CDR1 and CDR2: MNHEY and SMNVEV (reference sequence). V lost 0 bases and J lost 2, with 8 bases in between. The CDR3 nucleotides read TGTGCCAGCAGTTTATCGTACAGGGCCTACGAGCAGTACTTC. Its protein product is CASSLSYRAYEQYF.

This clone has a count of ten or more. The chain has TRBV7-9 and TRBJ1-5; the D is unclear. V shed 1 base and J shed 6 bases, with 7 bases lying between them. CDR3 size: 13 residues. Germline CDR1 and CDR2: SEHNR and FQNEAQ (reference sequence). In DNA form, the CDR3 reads TGTGCCAGCAGCTTAGACATCACTCAGCCCCAGCATTTT. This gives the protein CASSLDITQPQHF.

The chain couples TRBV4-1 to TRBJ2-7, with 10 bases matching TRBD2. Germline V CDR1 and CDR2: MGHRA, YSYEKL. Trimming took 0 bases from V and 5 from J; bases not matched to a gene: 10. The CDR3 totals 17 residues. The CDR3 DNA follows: TGCGCCAGCAGCCAAGATGGTGGCGGGACTAGCGTCCACGAGCAGTACTTC. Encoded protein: CASSQDGGGTSVHEQYF.

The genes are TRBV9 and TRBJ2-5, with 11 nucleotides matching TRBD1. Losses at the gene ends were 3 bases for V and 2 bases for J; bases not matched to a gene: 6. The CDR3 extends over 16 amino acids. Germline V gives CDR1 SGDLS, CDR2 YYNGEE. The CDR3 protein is CASSGPGQGAQETQYF. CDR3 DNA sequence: TGTGCCAGCAGCGGACCAGGACAGGGGGCTCAAGAGACCCAGTACTTC.

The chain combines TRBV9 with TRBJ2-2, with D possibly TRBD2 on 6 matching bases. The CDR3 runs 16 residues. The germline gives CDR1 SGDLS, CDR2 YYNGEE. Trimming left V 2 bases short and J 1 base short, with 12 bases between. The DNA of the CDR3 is TGTGCCAGCAGCGTGGGACTCACCGGGAACACCGGGGAGCTGTTTTTT. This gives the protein CASSVGLTGNTGELFF.

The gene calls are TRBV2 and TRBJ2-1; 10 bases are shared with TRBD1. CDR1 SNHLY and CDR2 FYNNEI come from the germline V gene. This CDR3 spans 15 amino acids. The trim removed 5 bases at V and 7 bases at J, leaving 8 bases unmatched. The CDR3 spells CASSHRDRGTNEQFF. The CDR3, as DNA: TGTGCCAGCAGTCACCGGGACAGGGGAACGAATGAGCAGTTCTTC. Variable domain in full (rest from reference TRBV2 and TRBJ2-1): EPEVTQTPSHQVTQMGQEVILRCVPISNHLYFYWYRQILGQKVEFLVSFYNNEISEKSEIFDDQFSVERPDGSNFTLKIRSTKLEDSAMYFCASSHRDRGTNEQFFGPGTRLTVL.

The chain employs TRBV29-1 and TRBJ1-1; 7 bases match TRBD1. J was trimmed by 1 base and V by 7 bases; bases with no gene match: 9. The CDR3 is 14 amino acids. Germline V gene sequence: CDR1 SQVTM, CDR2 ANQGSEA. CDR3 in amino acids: CSAAGTEGNTEAFF. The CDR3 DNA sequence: TGCAGCGCCGCCGGGACAGAGGGGAACACTGAAGCTTTCTTT.

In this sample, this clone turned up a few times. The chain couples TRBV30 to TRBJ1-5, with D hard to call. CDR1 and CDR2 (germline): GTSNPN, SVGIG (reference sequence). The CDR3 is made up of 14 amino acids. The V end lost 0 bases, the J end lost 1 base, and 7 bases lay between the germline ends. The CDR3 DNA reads TGTGCCTGGAGTGTATCTTTCAGCAATCAGCCCCAGCATTTT. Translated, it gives CAWSVSFSNQPQHF.

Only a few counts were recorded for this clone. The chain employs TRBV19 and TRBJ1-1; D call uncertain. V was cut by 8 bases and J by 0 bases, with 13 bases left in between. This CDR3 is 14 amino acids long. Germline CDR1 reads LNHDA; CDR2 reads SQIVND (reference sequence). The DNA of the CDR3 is TGTGCCAGTGGTGGCATCCGATTGAACACTGAAGCTTTCTTT. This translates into CASGGIRLNTEAFF.

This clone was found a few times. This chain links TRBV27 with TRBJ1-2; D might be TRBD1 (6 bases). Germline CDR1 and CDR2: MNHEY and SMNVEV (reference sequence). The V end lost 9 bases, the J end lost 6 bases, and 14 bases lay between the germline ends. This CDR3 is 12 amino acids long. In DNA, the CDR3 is TGTGCCAGTTACGGAAAGGGGGATGGCTACACCTTC. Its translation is CASYGKGDGYTF.

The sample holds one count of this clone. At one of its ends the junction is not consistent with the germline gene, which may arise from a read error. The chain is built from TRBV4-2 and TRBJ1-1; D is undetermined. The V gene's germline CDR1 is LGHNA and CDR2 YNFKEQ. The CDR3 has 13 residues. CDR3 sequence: CASSQESTTPIHF. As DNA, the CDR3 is TGTGCCAGCAGCCAAGAGTCCACAACGCCCATCCACTTT.

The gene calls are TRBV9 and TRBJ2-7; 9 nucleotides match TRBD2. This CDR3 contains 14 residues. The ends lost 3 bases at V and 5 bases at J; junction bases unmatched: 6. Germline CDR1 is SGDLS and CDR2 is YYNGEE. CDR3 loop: CASSGGTSHHEQYF. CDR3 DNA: TGTGCCAGCAGCGGGGGGACTAGCCACCACGAGCAGTACTTC.

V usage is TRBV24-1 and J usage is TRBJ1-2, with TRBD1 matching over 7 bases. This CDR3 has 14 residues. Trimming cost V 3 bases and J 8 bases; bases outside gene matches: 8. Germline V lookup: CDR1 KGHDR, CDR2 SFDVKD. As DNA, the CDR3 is TGTGCCACCAGTGATCCCCGACAGGGAGGAGGCTACACCTTC. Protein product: CATSDPRQGGGYTF.

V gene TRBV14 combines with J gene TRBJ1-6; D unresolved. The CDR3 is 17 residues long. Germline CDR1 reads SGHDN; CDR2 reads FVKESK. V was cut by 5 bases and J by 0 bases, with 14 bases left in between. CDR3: CASSYHGESSYNSPLHF. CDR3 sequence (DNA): TGTGCCAGCAGCTATCACGGGGAGAGCTCCTATAATTCACCCCTCCACTTT. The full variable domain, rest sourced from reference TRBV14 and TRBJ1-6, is EAGVTQFPSHSVIEKGQTVTLRCDPISGHDNLYWYRRVMGKEIKFLLHFVKESKQDESGMPNNRFLAERTGGTYSTLKVQPAELEDSGVYFCASSYHGESSYNSPLHFGNGTRLTVT.

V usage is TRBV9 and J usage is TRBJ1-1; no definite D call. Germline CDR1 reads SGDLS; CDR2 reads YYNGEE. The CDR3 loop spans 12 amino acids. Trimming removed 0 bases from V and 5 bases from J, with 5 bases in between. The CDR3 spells CASSVAGTEAFF. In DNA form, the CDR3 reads TGTGCCAGCAGCGTAGCGGGGACTGAAGCTTTCTTT.

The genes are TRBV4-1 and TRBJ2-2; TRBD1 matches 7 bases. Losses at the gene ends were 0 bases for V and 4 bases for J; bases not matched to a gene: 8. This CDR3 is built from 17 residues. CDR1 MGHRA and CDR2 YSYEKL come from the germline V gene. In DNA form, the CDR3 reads TGCGCCAGCAGCCAAGATCGAGGGGGCAGTGGCACCGGGGAGCTGTTTTTT. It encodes CASSQDRGGSGTGELFF.

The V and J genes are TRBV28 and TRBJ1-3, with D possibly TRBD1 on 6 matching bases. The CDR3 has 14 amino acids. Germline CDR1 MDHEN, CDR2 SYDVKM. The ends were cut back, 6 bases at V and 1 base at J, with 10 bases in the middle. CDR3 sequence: CASRGAPSGNTIYF. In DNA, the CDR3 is TGTGCCAGCAGGGGGGCTCCTTCTGGAAACACCATATATTTT. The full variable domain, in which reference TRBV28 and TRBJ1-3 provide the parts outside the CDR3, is DVKVTQSSRYLVKRTGEKVFLECVQDMDHENMFWYRQDPGLGLRLIYFSYDVKMKEKGDIPEGYSVSREKKERFSLILESASTNQTSMYLCASRGAPSGNTIYFGEGSWLTVV.

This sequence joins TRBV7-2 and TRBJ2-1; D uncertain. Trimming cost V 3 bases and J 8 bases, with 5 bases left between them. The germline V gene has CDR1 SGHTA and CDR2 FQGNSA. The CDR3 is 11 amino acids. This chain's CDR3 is CASSFLDEQFF. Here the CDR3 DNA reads TGTGCCAGCAGCTTCTTAGATGAGCAGTTCTTC.

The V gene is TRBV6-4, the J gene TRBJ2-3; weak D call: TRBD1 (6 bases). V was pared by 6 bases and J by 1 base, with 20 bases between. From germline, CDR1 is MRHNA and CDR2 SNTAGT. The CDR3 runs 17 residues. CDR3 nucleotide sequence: TGTGCCAGCAGGCCAGGGGCCTCATCCAGTGGCACAGATACGCAGTATTTT. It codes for CASRPGASSSGTDTQYF.

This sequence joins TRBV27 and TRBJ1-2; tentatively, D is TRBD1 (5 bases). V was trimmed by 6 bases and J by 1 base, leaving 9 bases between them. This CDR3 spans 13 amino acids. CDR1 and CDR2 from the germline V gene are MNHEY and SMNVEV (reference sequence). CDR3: CASRGTVNYGYTF. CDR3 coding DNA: TGTGCCAGCAGGGGGACTGTTAACTATGGCTACACCTTC.

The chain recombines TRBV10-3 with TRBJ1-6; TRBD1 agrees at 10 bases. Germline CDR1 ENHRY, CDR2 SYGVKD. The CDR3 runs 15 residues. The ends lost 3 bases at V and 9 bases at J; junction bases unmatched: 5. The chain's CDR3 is CAISDAGTGASPLHF. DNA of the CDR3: TGTGCCATCAGTGACGCCGGGACAGGGGCTTCACCCCTCCACTTT.

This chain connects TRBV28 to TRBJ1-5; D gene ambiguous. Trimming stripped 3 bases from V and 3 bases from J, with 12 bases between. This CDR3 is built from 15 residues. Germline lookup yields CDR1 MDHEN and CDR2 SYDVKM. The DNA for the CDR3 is TGTGCCAGCAGTTTGGGAGGACGGGTCAATCAGCCCCAGCATTTT. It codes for CASSLGGRVNQPQHF.